This passage covers 26 T cell receptor beta chains from one sample sequenced in a study of molecular identifiers for immune sequencing clone quantification. TCRdb re-derived calls from the PCR reads in MiXCR, one entry per CDR3 protein. The data hold over 550,000 distinct CDR3 sequences, with about 25% observed a single time. Sequencing was done on a sample of naive CD8+ T cells from blood, with Jurkat cell RNA spiked in. Specified subset: FACS-sorted CD8+CD4-CCR7+CD45RA+ naive T cells. The source is a human donor in good health. Some libraries in this study had Jurkat cell RNA spiked in.

The chain is built from TRBV12-3 or TRBV12-4 and TRBJ2-5; D is unclear. V lost 3 bases and J lost 4, with 12 bases in between. This CDR3 is built from 14 residues. As DNA, the CDR3 is TGTGCCAGCAGTTTCGCGTGGGAAGGAGAGACCCAGTACTTC. Encoded protein: CASSFAWEGETQYF.

The V and J genes are TRBV16 and TRBJ2-1, with 9 nucleotides matching TRBD2. CDR1 KGHSY and CDR2 FQNENV come from the germline V gene. This CDR3 spans 16 amino acids. After removal of 4 bases from V and 3 bases from J, the junction contained 7 bases not matched to a gene. In DNA form, the CDR3 reads TGTGCCAGCAGCCCCCCCCAAGCGGGGGGCTACAATGAGCAGTTCTTC. The encoded protein is CASSPPQAGGYNEQFF.

This clonotype was seen a handful of times. The chain links TRBV19 to TRBJ1-1, with D tentatively TRBD1 (6 bases). Germline V gene sequence: CDR1 LNHDA, CDR2 SQIVND (reference sequence). The length of the CDR3 is 15 residues. Trimming pared 5 bases from V and 1 base from J, leaving 14 bases between. The CDR3, as DNA: TGTGCCAGTAGTGCATTCTTGACAGGGAACACTGAAGCTTTCTTT. It encodes CASSAFLTGNTEAFF.

The sample holds a few counts of this clonotype. The chain combines TRBV13 with TRBJ2-5; D may correspond to TRBD1 or TRBD2 (5 bases each). V lost 2 bases and J 5 bases, leaving 15 bases between the germline ends. Looked up from germline, CDR1 is PRHDT and CDR2 is FYEKMQ (reference sequence). The CDR3 is made up of 15 amino acids. This CDR3 is CASSLTGTPKETQYF. The CDR3 DNA follows: TGTGCCAGCAGCTTAACTGGGACCCCCAAGGAGACCCAGTACTTC. Looking up the rest from reference TRBV13 and TRBJ2-5 gives the full variable domain: AAGVIQSPRHLIKEKRETATLKCYPIPRHDTVYWYQQGPGQDPQFLISFYEKMQSDKGSIPDRFSAQQFSDYHSELNMSSLELGDSALYFCASSLTGTPKETQYFGPGTRLLVL.

The chain is built from TRBV19 and TRBJ1-2; 8 nucleotides agree with TRBD1. Germline trimming cut 6 bases from V and 4 bases from J; bases unmatched to any gene: 10. Germline-derived CDR1 and CDR2 are LNHDA and SQIVND (reference sequence). This CDR3 is 15 amino acids long. The DNA for the CDR3 is TGTGCCAGTAGCCAACCGGGACAGGTACTCTATGGCTACACCTTC. It yields the protein CASSQPGQVLYGYTF.

As to this clonotype: This clone may be a read error of a much larger clone one base away. Here the CDR3 reads CASSPSDGYSNQPRHF. The DNA for the CDR3 is TGTGCCAGCAGTCCATCGGACGGCTATAGCAATCAGCCCCGGCATTTT. This sequence joins TRBV12-3 or TRBV12-4 and TRBJ1-5; D gene ambiguous. The CDR3 length is 16 residues.

With respect to this clonotype: This could be a read error, since a much larger clone is one nucleotide away. The conserved final phenylalanine or tryptophan is absent from the CDR3, which likely points to a read error. The chain has TRBV12-3 or TRBV12-4 and TRBJ1-2, with unresolved D. The CDR3 has 11 amino acids. V was clipped by 10 bases and J by 7 bases, with 13 bases between them. As DNA, the CDR3 is TGTGCCACCGAATCCCTCTCTGGCTACACCTCC. Its translation is CATESLSGYTS.

Note on this clonotype: A much larger clone sits a single nucleotide away, making a read error possible. V usage is TRBV30 and J usage is TRBJ2-1, with D perhaps TRBD2 (5 bases). CDR3 length: 13 residues. From germline, CDR1 is GTSNPN and CDR2 SVGIG (reference sequence). The CDR3 reads CARSVLDYNEQFF. The CDR3 DNA sequence: TGTGCCCGGAGTGTACTAGACTACAATGAGCAGTTCTTC.

This chain connects TRBV7-2 to TRBJ2-7; TRBD1 matches at 9 bases. The CDR3 extends over 16 amino acids. Germline CDR1 reads SGHTA; CDR2 reads FQGNSA. The V gene end was trimmed by 2 bases and the J gene end by 2 bases; junction bases not matched to a gene: 7. CDR3 in DNA: TGTGCCAGCAGCTTATCTGGGACAGGGTTTCCCTACGAGCAGTACTTC. This encodes CASSLSGTGFPYEQYF.

This clonotype was picked up many times. This chain joins TRBV6-4 and TRBJ2-3, with D maybe TRBD1 (5 bases). The CDR3 runs 15 residues. The V gene lost 7 bases and the J gene lost 0 bases, with 14 bases spanning the gap. Per germline, CDR1 MRHNA and CDR2 SNTAGT. The CDR3 loop is CASKTDSFSTDTQYF. CDR3 DNA: TGTGCCAGCAAGACCGACAGTTTTAGCACAGATACGCAGTATTTT.

This clonotype was seen at least ten times. This chain links TRBV12-3 or TRBV12-4 with TRBJ2-5; 8 nucleotides agree with TRBD2. V dropped 4 bases and J dropped 2; count of bases not matched to a gene: 6. The CDR3 covers 15 residues. The CDR3 spells CASSSGLATQETQYF. The CDR3 nucleotides read TGTGCCAGCAGTTCCGGACTAGCCACACAAGAGACCCAGTACTTC.

A note on this clonotype: One end of the junction varies from germline; a read error may be responsible. V and J are TRBV4-1 and TRBJ2-1; D unclear. Germline V gives CDR1 MGHRA, CDR2 YSYEKL. This CDR3 has 16 amino acids. The CDR3 nucleotides are TGCGCCCGCAGCCCCGCGCCGGGCCCCCGCCCTCTGGAGCAGTTCTTC. This translates into CARSPAPGPRPLEQFF.

This clonotype was detected many times. The chain combines TRBV2 with TRBJ2-3; TRBD2 matches at 8 bases. The CDR3 is 18 residues long. V shed 0 bases and J 2 bases; nucleotides not matched to a gene: 10. CDR1 and CDR2 (germline): SNHLY, FYNNEI. The chain's CDR3 is CASSEALVGGVNTDTQYF. The CDR3 DNA reads as TGTGCCAGCAGTGAAGCGCTGGTCGGGGGGGTGAACACAGATACGCAGTATTTT.

This clonotype was picked up a small number of times. The chain joins TRBV7-6 to TRBJ2-7; the D is unclear. CDR1 is SGHVS, CDR2 FNYEAQ, per germline. Deletions cut 5 bases from V and 4 bases from J, with 9 bases between. This CDR3 contains 12 residues. CDR3 in amino acids: CASSGRLYEQYF. For the CDR3, the DNA is TGTGCCAGCAGCGGACGTTTATACGAGCAGTACTTC. Supplemented by reference TRBV7-6 and TRBJ2-7, the full variable domain reads GAGVSQSPRYKVTKRGQDVALRCDPISGHVSLYWYRQALGQGPEFLTYFNYEAQQDKSGLPNDRFSAERPEGSISTLTIQRTEQRDSAMYRCASSGRLYEQYFGPGTRLTVT.

This clonotype has just one count. This may stem from a read error, because a much larger clone lies one nucleotide away. The gene calls are TRBV15 and TRBJ1-1, with D possibly matching TRBD1 (5 bases). Trimming removed 0 bases from V and 0 bases from J, with 8 bases in between. Germline V lookup: CDR1 LNHNV, CDR2 YYDKDF (reference sequence). The length of the CDR3 is 15 residues. The CDR3 reads CATSRDSQVNTEAFF. The CDR3 coding sequence is TGTGCCACCAGCAGAGATTCACAGGTGAACACTGAAGCTTTCTTT.

Comments on this clonotype: This may be a read error, as it is one base from a much larger clone. The rearrangement uses TRBV20-1 and TRBJ2-2; D is undetermined. Germline assignment: CDR1 DFQATT and CDR2 SNEGSKA (reference sequence). Trimming pared 6 bases from V and 6 bases from J, leaving 8 bases between. There are 11 residues in the CDR3. CDR3 bases: TGCAGTGCGGTCCGGCCCGGGGAGCTGTTTTTT. This encodes CSAVRPGELFF.

This clonotype has only a few counts. CDR3 nucleotide sequence: TGCGCCAGCAGTCAACTAGGATCAGGTCCAGGGGTCTACGAGCAGTACTTC. This encodes CASSQLGSGPGVYEQYF. This chain joins TRBV4-3 and TRBJ2-7; maybe TRBD1 (6 bases). Per the germline V gene, CDR1 is LGHNA and CDR2 is YSLEER. This CDR3 spans 17 amino acids. V was trimmed by 6 bases and J by 3 bases, leaving 24 bases between them.

This clonotype was seen at least ten times. The chain uses TRBV6-6 and TRBJ2-3; D unclear. In germline, CDR1 is MNHNY, CDR2 SVGAGI (reference sequence). The CDR3 runs 13 residues. The V end lost 8 bases, the J end lost 0 bases, and 9 bases lay between the germline ends. The CDR3 region is CASGHGSTDTQYF. The CDR3 region has the DNA TGTGCCAGCGGCCATGGAAGCACAGATACGCAGTATTTT.

This clonotype was seen ten or more times. The chain employs TRBV11-2 and TRBJ2-4; no clear D gene. V lost 6 bases and J lost 8, with 20 bases in between. The germline gives CDR1 SGHAT, CDR2 FQNNGV. This CDR3 contains 15 residues. Written as DNA, the CDR3 is TGTGCCAGCAGTTTGGCGTCCGCGCCAAAATACATTCAGTACTTC. Amino acids: CASSLASAPKYIQYF.

Comments on this clonotype: At one end, the junction sequence differs from germline, possibly due to a read error. The chain links TRBV27 to TRBJ2-7, with 10 nucleotides matching TRBD2. The CDR3 runs 14 residues. Per the germline V gene, CDR1 is MNHEY and CDR2 is SMNVEV (reference sequence). The CDR3 DNA is TGTGCCAACAGTTCGGGGACTAGCGAATCCGAGCAGTACTTC. Its protein is CANSSGTSESEQYF.

This clonotype occurred many times. This chain joins TRBV7-6 and TRBJ2-1; TRBD2 agrees at 9 bases. Per the germline V gene, CDR1 is SGHVS and CDR2 is FNYEAQ. The CDR3 runs 17 residues. V shed 2 bases and J 7 bases; nucleotides not matched to a gene: 12. The CDR3: CASSLFAGGPGVNEQFF. Here the CDR3 DNA reads TGTGCCAGCAGCTTATTTGCGGGGGGGCCGGGGGTGAATGAGCAGTTCTTC.

The J gene is TRBJ2-2, the V gene TRBV4-1; 12 nucleotides agree with TRBD2. Germline lookup yields CDR1 MGHRA and CDR2 YSYEKL. The CDR3 totals 18 residues. V shed 0 bases, J shed 1 base, and the junction held 3 bases outside the gene matches. CDR3 DNA: TGCGCCAGCAGCCAAGATCAGGGACTAGCGGGGAACACCGGGGAGCTGTTTTTT. This sequence encodes CASSQDQGLAGNTGELFF.

This clonotype came up many times. The chain joins TRBV6-5 to TRBJ2-7; TRBD1 matches at 9 bases. The V segment lost 2 bases and the J segment 3 bases; nucleotides outside the gene matches: 2. CDR3 length equals 14 residues. Germline V CDR1 and CDR2: MNHEY, SVGAGI. CDR3 region: CASSYGTGIYEQYF. The CDR3 coding sequence is TGTGCCAGCAGTTACGGGACAGGGATCTACGAGCAGTACTTC.

This clonotype has ten or more counts. This sequence joins TRBV7-9 and TRBJ2-3; 11 positions match TRBD2. Looked up from germline, CDR1 is SEHNR and CDR2 is FQNEAQ (reference sequence). V dropped 0 bases and J dropped 6; count of bases not matched to a gene: 11. The CDR3 has 18 residues. The CDR3 bases are TGTGCCAGCAGCTTAGCCCCTATACTAGCGGGGGAATACGATACGCAGTATTTT. Its translation: CASSLAPILAGEYDTQYF.

As for this clonotype: In this CDR3 the conserved last residue, phenylalanine or tryptophan, is missing, so a read error is likely. The J gene is TRBJ2-7, the V gene TRBV11-2, with D perhaps given as TRBD1 or TRBD2 (5 bases each). V lost 3 bases to trimming and J lost 3 bases, with 6 bases between them. Germline V gene lookup returns CDR1 SGHAT and CDR2 FQNNGV. CDR3 length: 12 amino acids. CDR3 DNA: TGTGCCAGCAGCTTTGGGGGCTACGAGCAGTACTAC. Translating it yields CASSFGGYEQYY.

The J gene is TRBJ2-3, the V gene TRBV24-1; 14 bases agree with TRBD2. Unmatched junction bases numbered 6, after V lost 10 bases and J lost 7 bases. The CDR3 loop spans 14 amino acids. Germline values: CDR1 KGHDR, CDR2 SFDVKD. Here the CDR3 DNA reads TGTGCCACGCAGACTAGCGGGAGGGTGTATACGCAGTATTTT. Encoded protein: CATQTSGRVYTQYF.